The 22 T cell receptor beta chains given below trace back to one sample, sequenced in a study of lymphopenia after photon versus proton radiotherapy. The table came from immunoSEQ multiplex PCR; TCRdb's copy has only in-frame clones and leaves some out. The sample yields 25,000 to 30,000 clones, less than 90% seen once. The material was peripheral blood, obtained from a patient treated with photon-based radiotherapy. The receptors originated from a woman aged 50 to 65 with pancreatic cancer.

The J gene is TRBJ1-3, the V gene TRBV5-4; 7 nucleotides line up with TRBD1. V trimming: 7 bases; J trimming: 1 base; junction bases outside the gene matches: 8. This CDR3 region has 15 residues. Germline CDR1 reads SGHNT; CDR2 reads YYREEE (reference sequence). CDR3 loop: CASREGTASGNTIYF. The CDR3, as DNA: TGTGCCAGCCGAGAAGGGACAGCTTCTGGAAACACCATATATTTT.

The chain employs TRBV9 and TRBJ1-1; D uncertain. Germline CDR1 SGDLS, CDR2 YYNGEE. CDR3 length equals 15 residues. V was shortened by 4 bases and J by 1 base, with 14 bases between the two germline ends. CDR3 bases: TGTGCCAGCAGCATTCGGGCGGGAGAGAACACTGAAGCTTTCTTT. Its protein is CASSIRAGENTEAFF. Combining the CDR3 with reference TRBV9 and TRBJ1-1 gives the whole variable domain DSGVTQTPKHLITATGQRVTLRCSPRSGDLSVYWYQQSLDQGLQFLIQYYNGEERAKGNILERFSAQQFPDLHSELNLSSLELGDSALYFCASSIRAGENTEAFFGQGTRLTVV.

The gene calls are TRBV5-1 and TRBJ1-1; 9 positions agree with TRBD1. The ends lost 0 bases at V and 3 bases at J; junction bases unmatched: 6. This CDR3 region has 16 residues. Germline CDR1 SGHRS, CDR2 YFSETQ. CDR3 in DNA: TGCGCCAGCAGCTTGGCCTTACAGGGGGCGGACACTGAAGCTTTCTTT. The encoded protein is CASSLALQGADTEAFF.

The chain is built from TRBV28 and TRBJ2-3; D assignment may be TRBD1 or TRBD2 (6 bases each). The germline V gene encodes CDR1 MDHEN and CDR2 SYDVKM. The CDR3 covers 14 residues. Trimming pared 5 bases from V and 5 bases from J, leaving 14 bases between. The CDR3 sequence: CASSPPGAVDTQYF. Written as DNA, the CDR3 is TGTGCCAGCAGTCCACCGGGGGCCGTAGATACGCAGTATTTT.

V usage is TRBV7-2 and J usage is TRBJ2-1; 11 bases match TRBD2. The J segment lost 6 bases and the V segment lost 6 bases, leaving 10 bases of the junction unmatched. The CDR3 totals 16 residues. Germline CDR1 is SGHTA and CDR2 is FQGNSA. CDR3 sequence reads: CASRLLAGVGGNEQFF. CDR3 coding DNA: TGTGCCAGCAGACTACTAGCGGGAGTAGGTGGCAATGAGCAGTTCTTC.

This sequence joins TRBV29-1 and TRBJ1-1; D not certain. This CDR3 spans 15 amino acids. Trimming left V 1 base short and J 3 bases short, with 15 bases between. Germline CDR1 is SQVTM and CDR2 is ANQGSEA. The CDR3 protein is CSVEGSATVHTEAFF. The CDR3 bases are TGCAGCGTTGAAGGCTCGGCTACCGTCCACACTGAAGCTTTCTTT.

Here the CDR3 DNA reads TGTGCCAGTAGTATAGATATTTACGGGAACACTGAAGCTTTCTTT. As protein: CASSIDIYGNTEAFF. The chain couples TRBV19 to TRBJ1-1; D gene uncertain. V was shortened by 0 bases and J by 1 base, with 9 bases between the two germline ends. The CDR3 extends over 15 amino acids. Germline CDR1 LNHDA, CDR2 SQIVND (reference sequence).

This clone was observed a few times. The chain carries TRBV5-1 and TRBJ2-7, with TRBD2 identical over 8 bases. The CDR3 is made up of 16 amino acids. CDR1 is SGHRS, CDR2 YFSETQ, per germline. V lost 4 bases and J lost 2; bases outside the gene matches: 11. DNA for the CDR3: TGCGCCAGCAGCCCCGAAGGACTAGCCGCCACCTACGAGCAGTACTTC. Translation gives CASSPEGLAATYEQYF. The entire variable domain, with the rest obtained from reference TRBV5-1 and TRBJ2-7, is as follows: KAGVTQTPRYLIKTRGQQVTLSCSPISGHRSVSWYQQTPGQGLQFLFEYFSETQRNKGNFPGRFSGRQFSNSRSEMNVSTLELGDSALYLCASSPEGLAATYEQYFGPGTRLTVT.

This chain uses TRBV19 with TRBJ2-5, with D perhaps assigned TRBD1 or TRBD2 (5 bases each). The CDR3 is 16 amino acids. Germline values: CDR1 LNHDA, CDR2 SQIVND (reference sequence). Trimming removed 1 base from V and 0 bases from J, with 12 bases in between. CDR3 nucleotides: TGTGCCAGTAGTATAGCTTCCCGGGGCAACCAAGAGACCCAGTACTTC. It translates to CASSIASRGNQETQYF. Complete variable domain (other parts from reference TRBV19 and TRBJ2-5): DGGITQSPKYLFRKEGQNVTLSCEQNLNHDAMYWYRQDPGQGLRLIYYSQIVNDFQKGDIAEGYSVSREKKESFPLTVTSAQKNPTAFYLCASSIASRGNQETQYFGPGTRLLVL.

This clone came up a few times. The V gene is TRBV27, the J gene TRBJ2-7; tentative D call: TRBD2 (6 bases). The CDR3 is 17 amino acids. CDR1 is MNHEY, CDR2 SMNVEV, per germline (reference sequence). V was pared by 6 bases and J by 3 bases, with 24 bases between. The CDR3 bases are TGTGCCAGCAGCCCCATCCCCGGGACTCCTAACCACTACGAGCAGTACTTC. Its protein product is CASSPIPGTPNHYEQYF.

This chain's CDR3 is CASSSVAGVGYNEQFF. The CDR3 DNA reads as TGTGCCAGCAGCTCCGTAGCGGGAGTAGGATACAATGAGCAGTTCTTC. The V and J genes are TRBV7-2 and TRBJ2-1; 9 nucleotides line up with TRBD2. V shed 4 bases and J 4 bases; nucleotides not matched to a gene: 8. The CDR3 spans 16 residues. Per germline, CDR1 SGHTA and CDR2 FQGNSA.

V gene TRBV9 combines with J gene TRBJ1-2; 7 bases match TRBD1. The CDR3 has 14 residues. V lost 0 bases and J lost 4; bases outside the gene matches: 3. The germline gives CDR1 SGDLS, CDR2 YYNGEE. The CDR3 DNA sequence: TGTGCCAGCAGCGTAGAGACAGGGATCTATGGCTACACCTTC. It specifies CASSVETGIYGYTF.

The CDR3 nucleotides read TGTGCCAGCAGCCCCCTGGGACAAAACAATTCACCCCTCCACTTT. Its translation is CASSPLGQNNSPLHF. The V gene is TRBV11-2, the J gene TRBJ1-6, with TRBD1 as a possible D gene (6 bases). Germline CDR1 SGHAT, CDR2 FQNNGV. V lost 5 bases and J lost 7, with 15 bases in between. CDR3 length: 15 amino acids. Variable domain in full (rest from reference TRBV11-2 and TRBJ1-6): EAGVAQSPRYKIIEKRQSVAFWCNPISGHATLYWYQQILGQGPKLLIQFQNNGVVDDSQLPKDRFSAERLKGVDSTLKIQPAKLEDSAVYLCASSPLGQNNSPLHFGNGTRLTVT.

Details on this clone: A read error may be the cause here, since a much bigger clone is one base away. The chain couples TRBV4-3 to TRBJ2-7, with D maybe TRBD2 (6 bases). Trimming cost V 0 bases and J 6 bases, with 6 bases left between them. Germline CDR1 reads LGHNA; CDR2 reads YSLEER. This CDR3 is built from 12 residues. CDR3 bases: TGCGCCAGCAGCCAAGAGGGGGGCGAGCAGTACTTC. Its protein product is CASSQEGGEQYF.

The rearrangement links TRBV11-2 to TRBJ2-3, with 13 bases matching TRBD2. J lost 2 bases, V lost 6 bases, and 8 bases had no gene match. The CDR3 has 17 residues. From germline, CDR1 is SGHAT and CDR2 FQNNGV. CDR3 protein: CASRQPGLAGFTDTQYF. CDR3 DNA sequence: TGTGCCAGCAGACAACCGGGACTAGCGGGATTCACAGATACGCAGTATTTT.

This clone was picked up one time. The rearrangement joins TRBV11-2 to TRBJ2-1; tentative D call: TRBD1 (5 bases). Germline CDR1 and CDR2: SGHAT and FQNNGV. The length of the CDR3 is 14 residues. Trimming shortened V by 0 bases and J by 4 bases, and 7 bases separated the two germline ends. The CDR3 protein is CASSLEPGYNEQFF. The CDR3 DNA sequence: TGTGCCAGCAGCTTAGAGCCAGGGTACAATGAGCAGTTCTTC.

The chain combines TRBV5-6 with TRBJ1-5; D remains ambiguous. Per germline, CDR1 SGHDT and CDR2 YYEEEE. This CDR3 spans 14 amino acids. V shed 2 bases and J shed 7 bases, with 13 bases lying between them. The CDR3 spells CASSLSRAGQPQHF. CDR3 DNA: TGTGCCAGCAGCTTAAGTAGGGCTGGACAGCCCCAGCATTTT.

The chain is built from TRBV6-1 and TRBJ2-7; D is unresolved. Germline CDR1 reads MNHNS; CDR2 reads SASEGT. This CDR3 contains 14 residues. Trimming shortened V by 0 bases and J by 2 bases, and 8 bases separated the two germline ends. DNA of the CDR3: TGTGCCAGCAGTGAAGCGCAATTCGCCTACGAGCAGTACTTC. Protein product: CASSEAQFAYEQYF.

V and J are TRBV13 and TRBJ2-7; TRBD2 matches at 9 bases. With V trimmed by 7 bases and J by 2 bases, 9 bases remained unmatched. There are 15 residues in the CDR3. Germline V CDR1 and CDR2: PRHDT, FYEKMQ (reference sequence). In DNA, the CDR3 is TGTGCCAGCAACCGGCGGGGGGGGACTCCCTACGAGCAGTACTTC. Amino acids: CASNRRGGTPYEQYF.

V gene TRBV5-1 combines with J gene TRBJ2-1, with 9 bases lining up with TRBD2. The length of the CDR3 is 15 residues. J lost 2 bases, V lost 4 bases, and 4 bases had no gene match. Germline-derived CDR1 and CDR2 are SGHRS and YFSETQ. The CDR3 nucleotides read TGCGCCAGCAGCGGGCGGACTAGCGCCTACAATGAGCAGTTCTTC. As protein: CASSGRTSAYNEQFF.

Here the CDR3 DNA reads TGCAGCGTTGATATCAGCGGGAGTCAAGAGACCCAGTACTTC. Translating gives CSVDISGSQETQYF. The gene calls are TRBV29-1 and TRBJ2-5, with 8 positions matching TRBD2. V lost 3 bases and J lost 2; bases outside the gene matches: 5. The CDR3 has 14 amino acids. Per germline, CDR1 SQVTM and CDR2 ANQGSEA.

This clone is a singleton in its sample. The chain uses TRBV5-4 and TRBJ2-1, with a possible D match to TRBD2 (6 bases). The CDR3 extends over 14 amino acids. The V gene lost 1 base and the J gene lost 8 bases, with 13 bases spanning the gap. In germline, CDR1 is SGHNT, CDR2 YYREEE (reference sequence). CDR3 nucleotide sequence: TGTGCCAGCAGCTTGATCGGGAGAGGGGATGAGCAGTTCTTC. Translating gives CASSLIGRGDEQFF.